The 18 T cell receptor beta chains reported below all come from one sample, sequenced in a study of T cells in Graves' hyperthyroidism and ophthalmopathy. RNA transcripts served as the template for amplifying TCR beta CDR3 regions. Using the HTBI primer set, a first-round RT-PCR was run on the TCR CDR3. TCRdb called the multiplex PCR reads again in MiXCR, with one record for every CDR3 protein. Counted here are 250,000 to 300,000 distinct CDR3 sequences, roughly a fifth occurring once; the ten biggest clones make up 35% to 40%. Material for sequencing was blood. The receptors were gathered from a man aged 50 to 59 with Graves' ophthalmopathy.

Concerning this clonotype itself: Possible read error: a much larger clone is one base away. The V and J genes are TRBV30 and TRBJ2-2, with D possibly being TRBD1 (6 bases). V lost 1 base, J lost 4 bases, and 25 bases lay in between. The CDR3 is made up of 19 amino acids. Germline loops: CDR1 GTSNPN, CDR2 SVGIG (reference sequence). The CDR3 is CAWSARDTLGKGVTGELFF. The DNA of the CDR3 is TGTGCCTGGAGTGCCCGGGACACGCTCGGGAAAGGGGTCACCGGGGAGCTGTTTTTT.

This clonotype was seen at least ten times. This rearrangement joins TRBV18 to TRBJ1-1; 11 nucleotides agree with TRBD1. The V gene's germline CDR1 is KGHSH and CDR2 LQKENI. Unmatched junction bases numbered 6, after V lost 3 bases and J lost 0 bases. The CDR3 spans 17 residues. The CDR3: CASSPTGTGGLNTEAFF. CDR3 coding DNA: TGTGCCAGCTCACCCACTGGGACAGGGGGGTTGAACACTGAAGCTTTCTTT. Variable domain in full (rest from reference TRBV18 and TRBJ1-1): NAGVMQNPRHLVRRRGQEARLRCSPMKGHSHVYWYRQLPEEGLKFMVYLQKENIIDESGMPKERFSAEFPKEGPSILRIQQVVRGDSAAYFCASSPTGTGGLNTEAFFGQGTRLTVV.

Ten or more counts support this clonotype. CDR3 protein: CASSLGRGRTEAFF. The CDR3 region has the DNA TGCGCCAGCAGCTTGGGTAGGGGGCGAACTGAAGCTTTCTTT. The V gene is TRBV5-1, the J gene TRBJ1-1; 7 positions agree with TRBD1. The CDR3 has 14 residues. CDR1 SGHRS and CDR2 YFSETQ come from the germline V gene. The V and J ends lost 0 bases and 5 bases, in that order; junction bases with no gene match: 4.

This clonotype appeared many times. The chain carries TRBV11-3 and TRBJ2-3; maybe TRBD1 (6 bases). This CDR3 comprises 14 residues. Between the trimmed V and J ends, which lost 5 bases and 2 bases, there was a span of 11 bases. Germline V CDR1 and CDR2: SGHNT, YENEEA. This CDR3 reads CASSTGTNTDTQYF. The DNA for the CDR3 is TGTGCCAGCAGCACCGGGACAAACACAGATACGCAGTATTTT.

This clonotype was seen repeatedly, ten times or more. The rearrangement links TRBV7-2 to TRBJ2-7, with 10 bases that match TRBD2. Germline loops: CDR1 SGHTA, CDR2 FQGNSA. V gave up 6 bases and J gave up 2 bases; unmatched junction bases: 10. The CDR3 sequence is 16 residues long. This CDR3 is CASSQGQLAGAYEQYF. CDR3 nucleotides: TGTGCCAGCAGTCAAGGGCAGCTAGCGGGAGCCTACGAGCAGTACTTC.

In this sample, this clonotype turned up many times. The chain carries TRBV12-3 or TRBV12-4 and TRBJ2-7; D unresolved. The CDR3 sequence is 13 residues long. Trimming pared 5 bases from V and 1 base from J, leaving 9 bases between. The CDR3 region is CASSDDNSYEQYF. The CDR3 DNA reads TGTGCCAGCAGTGATGACAATTCCTACGAGCAGTACTTC.

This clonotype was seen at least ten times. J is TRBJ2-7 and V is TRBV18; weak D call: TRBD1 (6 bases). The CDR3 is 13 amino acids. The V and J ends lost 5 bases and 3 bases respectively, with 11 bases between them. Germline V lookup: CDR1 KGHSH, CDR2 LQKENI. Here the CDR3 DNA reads TGTGCCAGCTCATACAGACAGGACTACGAGCAGTACTTC. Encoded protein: CASSYRQDYEQYF.

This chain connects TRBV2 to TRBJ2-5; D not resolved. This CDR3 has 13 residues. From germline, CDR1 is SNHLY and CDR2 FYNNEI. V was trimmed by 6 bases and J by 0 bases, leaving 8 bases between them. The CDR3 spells CASRRTYQETQYF. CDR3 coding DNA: TGTGCCAGCAGACGGACGTACCAAGAGACCCAGTACTTC.

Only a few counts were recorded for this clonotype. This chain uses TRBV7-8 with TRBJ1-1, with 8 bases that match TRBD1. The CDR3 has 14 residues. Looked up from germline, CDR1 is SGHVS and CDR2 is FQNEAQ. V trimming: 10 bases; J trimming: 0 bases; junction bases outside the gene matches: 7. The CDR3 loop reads CATKQGELNTEAFF. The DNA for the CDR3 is TGTGCCACGAAACAGGGGGAGCTGAACACTGAAGCTTTCTTT.

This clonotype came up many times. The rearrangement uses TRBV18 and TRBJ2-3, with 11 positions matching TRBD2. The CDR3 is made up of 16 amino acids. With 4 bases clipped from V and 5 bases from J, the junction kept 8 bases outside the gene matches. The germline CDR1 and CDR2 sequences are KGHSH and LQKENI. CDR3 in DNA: TGTGCCAGCTCACTATACACTAGCGGGAGTAGAGATACGCAGTATTTT. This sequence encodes CASSLYTSGSRDTQYF.

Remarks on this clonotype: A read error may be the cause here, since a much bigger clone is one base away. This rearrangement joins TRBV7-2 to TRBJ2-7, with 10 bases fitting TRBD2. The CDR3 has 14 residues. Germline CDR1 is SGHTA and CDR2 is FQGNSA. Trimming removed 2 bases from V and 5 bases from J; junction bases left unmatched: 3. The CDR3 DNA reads TGTGCCAGCAGCTTACTAGCGGGAGCCCACGAGCAGTACTTC. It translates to CASSLLAGAHEQYF.

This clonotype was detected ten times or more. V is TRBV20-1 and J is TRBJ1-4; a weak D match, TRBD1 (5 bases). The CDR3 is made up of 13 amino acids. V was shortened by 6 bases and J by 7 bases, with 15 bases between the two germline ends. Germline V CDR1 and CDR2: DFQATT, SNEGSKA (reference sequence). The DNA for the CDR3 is TGCAGTGCCACAAGAGGGGATATTGAAAAACTGTTTTTT. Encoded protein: CSATRGDIEKLFF.

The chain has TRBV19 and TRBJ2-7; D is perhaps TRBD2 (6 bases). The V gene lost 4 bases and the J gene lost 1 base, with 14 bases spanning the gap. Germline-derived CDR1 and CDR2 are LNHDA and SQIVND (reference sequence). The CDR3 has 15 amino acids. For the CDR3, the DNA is TGTGCCAGTAGTAAGGAGCGGGTCAGGTCCTACGAGCAGTACTTC. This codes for CASSKERVRSYEQYF.

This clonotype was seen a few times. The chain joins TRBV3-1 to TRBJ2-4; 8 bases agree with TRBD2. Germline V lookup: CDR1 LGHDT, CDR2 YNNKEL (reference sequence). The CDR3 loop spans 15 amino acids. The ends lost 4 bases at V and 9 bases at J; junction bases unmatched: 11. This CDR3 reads CASSPSQRGRGIQYF. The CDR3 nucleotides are TGTGCCAGCAGCCCGTCGCAGCGGGGGAGAGGCATTCAGTACTTC.

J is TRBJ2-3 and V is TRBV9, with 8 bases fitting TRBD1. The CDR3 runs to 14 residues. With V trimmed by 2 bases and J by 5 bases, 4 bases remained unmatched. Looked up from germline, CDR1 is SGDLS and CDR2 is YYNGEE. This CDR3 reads CASSVGTGLDTQYF. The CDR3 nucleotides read TGTGCCAGCAGCGTCGGGACAGGACTAGATACGCAGTATTTT. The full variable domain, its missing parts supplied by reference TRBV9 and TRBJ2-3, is DSGVTQTPKHLITATGQRVTLRCSPRSGDLSVYWYQQSLDQGLQFLIQYYNGEERAKGNILERFSAQQFPDLHSELNLSSLELGDSALYFCASSVGTGLDTQYFGPGTRLTVL.

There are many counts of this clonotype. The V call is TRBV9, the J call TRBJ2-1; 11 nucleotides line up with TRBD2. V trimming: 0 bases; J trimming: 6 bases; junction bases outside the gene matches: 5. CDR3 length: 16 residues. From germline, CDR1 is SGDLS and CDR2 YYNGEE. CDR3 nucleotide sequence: TGTGCCAGCAGCGTAGGGTCGGGGACTAGCGGCAATGAGCAGTTCTTC. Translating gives CASSVGSGTSGNEQFF.

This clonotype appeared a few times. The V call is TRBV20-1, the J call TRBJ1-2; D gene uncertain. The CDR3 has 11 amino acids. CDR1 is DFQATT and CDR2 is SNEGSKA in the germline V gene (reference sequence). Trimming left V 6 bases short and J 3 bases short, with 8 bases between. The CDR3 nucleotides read TGCAGTGCGCCCAGCCACTATGGCTACACCTTC. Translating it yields CSAPSHYGYTF.

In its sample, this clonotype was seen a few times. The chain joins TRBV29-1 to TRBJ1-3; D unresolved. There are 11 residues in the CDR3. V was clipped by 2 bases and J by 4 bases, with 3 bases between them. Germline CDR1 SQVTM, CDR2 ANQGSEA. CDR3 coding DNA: TGCAGCGTTGAATTGGGAAACACCATATATTTT. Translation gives CSVELGNTIYF. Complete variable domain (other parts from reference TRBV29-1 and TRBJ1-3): SAVISQKPSRDICQRGTSLTIQCQVDSQVTMMFWYRQQPGQSLTLIATANQGSEATYESGFVIDKFPISRPNLTFSTLTVSNMSPEDSSIYLCSVELGNTIYFGEGSWLTVV.